The 17 T cell receptor beta chains below all came from one sample that was sequenced in a study of vaccination effects on CD4 cells after COVID-19 (dated by TCRdb to about 2022). The library was built by means of the immunoSEQ multiplex PCR assay. This immuneACCESS table, as held by TCRdb, lists in-frame sequences with V and J called but not all clones. Of the missing ones, under half trace to an unresolved V gene in checked studies; the others have no known cause. The sample table contains 9,500 to 15,000 clones; only one count was recorded for roughly 70% of them. The ten top clones hold over 7% of the sample. To identify antigen-specific CD4+ T cell clonotypes by their expansion, the ViraFEST assay first stimulated PBMC with viral peptide pools and then applied TCR sequencing. After about 10 days of culture, CD4+ T cells were isolated with the EasySep CD4+ T cell isolation kit. Participants received two doses of either the BNT162b2 or the mRNA-1273 mRNA SARS-CoV-2 vaccine.

These TCRs are of unknown antigen specificity. Sample: CD4+ T cells from PBMCs cultured with SARS-CoV-2 spike peptides, taken after COVID-19 vaccination. The sample's cell subset or site label, in plain terms: SARS-CoV-2 spike overlapping peptide pool stimulation. These receptors came from a human donor who received a COVID-19 vaccine.

This clone was seen only a few times. The chain couples TRBV5-1 to TRBJ1-3; D is undetermined. V lost 4 bases to trimming and J lost 0 bases, with 14 bases between them. Germline-derived CDR1 and CDR2 are SGHRS and YFSETQ. The CDR3 is 16 amino acids. The CDR3 reads CASSPTHRTSGNTIYF. The DNA for the CDR3 is TGCGCCAGCAGCCCAACTCACAGAACCTCTGGAAACACCATATATTTT.

The chain carries TRBV6-5 and TRBJ1-6; D possibly corresponds to TRBD1 (5 bases). Trimming cost V 4 bases and J 5 bases, with 12 bases left between them. The CDR3 covers 15 residues. CDR1 MNHEY and CDR2 SVGAGI come from the germline V gene. The CDR3 is CASSLGTANNSPLHF. The CDR3 nucleotides are TGTGCCAGCAGTTTAGGGACCGCTAATAATTCACCCCTCCACTTT.

The chain carries TRBV3-1 (or the pseudogene TRBV3-2) and TRBJ2-5; 10 bases align to TRBD1. The V segment lost 4 bases and the J segment 4 bases; nucleotides outside the gene matches: 9. Germline assignment: CDR1 LGHDT and CDR2 YNNKEL (reference sequence). The CDR3 loop spans 16 amino acids. The CDR3 region has the DNA TGTGCCAGCAGCCTCCGGACAGGGGGAGGAGGAGAGACCCAGTACTTC. Its translation: CASSLRTGGGGETQYF.

The chain has TRBV5-1 and TRBJ1-1; 11 bases match TRBD1. V trimming: 7 bases; J trimming: 1 base; junction bases outside the gene matches: 0. This CDR3 contains 13 residues. CDR1 and CDR2 from the germline V gene are SGHRS and YFSETQ. CDR3 residues: CASGTGGNTEAFF. CDR3 nucleotide sequence: TGCGCCAGCGGGACAGGGGGGAACACTGAAGCTTTCTTT.

The CDR3 DNA follows: TGTGCCAGCAGCCCGGGAGTCCCCCCTTACAAGCAGTACTTC. It is translated as CASSPGVPPYKQYF. The chain joins TRBV11-3 to TRBJ2-7; a possible D gene is TRBD2 (6 bases). Trimming cost V 5 bases and J 8 bases, with 19 bases left between them. From germline, CDR1 is SGHNT and CDR2 YENEEA. This CDR3 has 14 residues. Based on the CDR3 plus reference TRBV11-3 and TRBJ2-7, the full variable domain is EAGVVQSPRYKIIEKKQPVAFWCNPISGHNTLYWYLQNLGQGPELLIRYENEEAVDDSQLPKDRFSAERLKGVDSTLKIQPAELGDSAVYLCASSPGVPPYKQYFGPGTRLTVT.

The V gene is TRBV6-6, the J gene TRBJ2-2, with 9 bases identical to TRBD1. V dropped 1 base and J dropped 3; count of bases not matched to a gene: 3. The germline V gene encodes CDR1 MNHNY and CDR2 SVGAGI (reference sequence). CDR3 size: 16 residues. CDR3 in DNA: TGTGCCAGCAGTTACTGGGGACAGGGCGACACCGGGGAGCTGTTTTTT. It codes for CASSYWGQGDTGELFF.

This chain connects TRBV20-1 to TRBJ2-5, with no clear D. This CDR3 comprises 11 residues. Looked up from germline, CDR1 is DFQATT and CDR2 is SNEGSKA (reference sequence). Trimming left V 3 bases short and J 4 bases short, with 6 bases between. In DNA, the CDR3 is TGCAGTGCTAGGGCCTTAGAGACCCAGTACTTC. This translates into CSARALETQYF.

The gene calls are TRBV6-5 and TRBJ1-1; D perhaps matches TRBD1 (6 bases). The CDR3 contains 15 residues. Looked up from germline, CDR1 is MNHEY and CDR2 is SVGAGI. Trimming removed 6 bases from V and 2 bases from J, with 16 bases in between. The chain's CDR3 is CASSITGSTNTEAFF. The CDR3 DNA reads as TGTGCCAGCAGCATTACAGGGTCAACCAACACTGAAGCTTTCTTT.

In its sample, this clone was seen once. The genes are TRBV5-4 and TRBJ2-7; 9 positions match TRBD1. V shed 0 bases, J shed 3 bases, and the junction held 4 bases outside the gene matches. The CDR3 loop spans 15 amino acids. CDR1 and CDR2 from the germline V gene are SGHNT and YYREEE (reference sequence). The DNA for the CDR3 is TGTGCCAGCAGCTTGGTGGGACAGGGATACTACGAGCAGTACTTC. This translates into CASSLVGQGYYEQYF. The full variable domain, completed using reference TRBV5-4 and TRBJ2-7, is ETGVTQSPTHLIKTRGQQVTLRCSSQSGHNTVSWYQQALGQGPQFIFQYYREEENGRGNFPPRFSGLQFPNYSSELNVNALELDDSALYLCASSLVGQGYYEQYFGPGTRLTVT.

This clone was recorded once. The rearrangement joins TRBV4-1 to TRBJ2-5; the match to TRBD2 covers 11 bases. The CDR3 has 17 amino acids. Germline V lookup: CDR1 MGHRA, CDR2 YSYEKL. V lost 5 bases, J lost 5 bases, and 13 bases stayed unmatched. CDR3 in DNA: TGCGCCAGCAGCTACCAACTAGCGGGGGCCGCGGCGGAGACCCAGTACTTC. Translated: CASSYQLAGAAAETQYF.

This clone appeared a few times. Other nucleotide sequences in the sample specify the same CDR3. The CDR3 nucleotides are TGTGCCAGCAGCCCTGGGACTAGCGGCTACGAGCAGTACTTC. As protein: CASSPGTSGYEQYF. The rearrangement joins TRBV11-2 to TRBJ2-7, with 11 bases matching TRBD2. The germline V gene encodes CDR1 SGHAT and CDR2 FQNNGV. CDR3 length: 14 amino acids. V dropped 5 bases and J dropped 3; count of bases not matched to a gene: 3.

The count of this clone is one. The V call is TRBV30, the J call TRBJ2-3, with D perhaps TRBD2 (5 bases). The CDR3 extends over 16 amino acids. V lost 0 bases to trimming and J lost 1 base, with 14 bases between them. Germline loops: CDR1 GTSNPN, CDR2 SVGIG (reference sequence). DNA for the CDR3: TGTGCCTGGAGTGTAGGACTCTCTCTAGGCACAGATACGCAGTATTTT. Translated: CAWSVGLSLGTDTQYF.

This rearrangement joins TRBV18 to TRBJ2-5, with D uncertain. Germline assignment: CDR1 KGHSH and CDR2 LQKENI. V lost 2 bases, J lost 1 base, and 5 bases lay in between. This CDR3 contains 13 residues. This CDR3 reads CASSPGSQETQYF. The CDR3 region has the DNA TGTGCCAGCTCACCAGGCAGCCAAGAGACCCAGTACTTC.

In DNA form, the CDR3 reads TGTGCCAGCAGGCTTCAACCTAACACCGGGGAGCTGTTTTTT. Translating it yields CASRLQPNTGELFF. This chain connects TRBV6-5 to TRBJ2-2; D call uncertain. CDR1 is MNHEY and CDR2 is SVGAGI in the germline V gene. Trimming removed 6 bases at V and 2 bases at J, with 10 bases between. The CDR3 consists of 14 residues.

The chain combines TRBV7-9 with TRBJ1-5; no clear D gene. Germline V lookup: CDR1 SEHNR, CDR2 FQNEAQ (reference sequence). Trimming shortened V by 5 bases and J by 1 base, and 12 bases separated the two germline ends. The CDR3 is 15 amino acids. CDR3 in amino acids: CASSPSPGSNQPQHF. The CDR3, as DNA: TGTGCCAGCAGCCCAAGTCCCGGGAGCAATCAGCCCCAGCATTTT.

This clone was recorded only once. This sequence joins TRBV6-5 and TRBJ2-7, with D unresolved. Germline V gives CDR1 MNHEY, CDR2 SVGAGI. CDR3 length equals 15 residues. The V and J ends lost 2 bases and 3 bases respectively, with 14 bases between them. The CDR3 is CASSYDGLGIYEQYF. The CDR3 bases are TGTGCCAGCAGTTACGACGGGCTGGGGATCTACGAGCAGTACTTC.

This clone is medium-sized in the sample. The chain is built from TRBV9 and TRBJ1-3, with D possibly matching TRBD1 (6 bases). This CDR3 has 14 amino acids. Germline CDR1 and CDR2: SGDLS and YYNGEE. Trimming took off 2 bases at V and 4 bases at J, with 10 bases between the two ends. The CDR3 protein is CASSVRGSGNTIYF. The CDR3 region has the DNA TGTGCCAGCAGCGTCAGGGGATCAGGAAACACCATATATTTT.